A single sample gave rise to the 3 T cell receptor beta chains below, sequenced in a study of OX40 agonist ivuxolimab in advanced cancers. Sequenced by immunoSEQ multiplex PCR; TCRdb stores in-frame clones only, minus some. The sample lists tens of thousands of clones, 89% seen once, with over 0.15% in the top ten. The source material was CD4+ or CD8+ T cells sorted from blood, sampled in a trial of the OX40 agonist ivuxolimab. These receptors all stem from an adult with an advanced solid tumor such as melanoma, head and neck, liver or kidney cancer.

The DNA of the CDR3 is TGTGCCAGCAGCGTTACTAATTCACCCCTCCACTTT. Translation gives CASSVTNSPLHF. The chain carries TRBV9 and TRBJ1-6, with D unclear. The CDR3 consists of 12 residues. The ends were cut back, 2 bases at V and 6 bases at J, with 3 bases in the middle. CDR1 and CDR2 (germline): SGDLS, YYNGEE.

The chain employs TRBV5-1 and TRBJ1-6, with D hard to call. Trimming took off 0 bases at V and 7 bases at J, with 8 bases between the two ends. Germline CDR1 and CDR2: SGHRS and YFSETQ. The CDR3 is 14 amino acids. CDR3 bases: TGCGCCAGCAGCTTGGGGCAGCGGAATTCACCCCTCCACTTT. This gives the protein CASSLGQRNSPLHF.

J is TRBJ2-7 and V is TRBV7-2; TRBD1 is a possible D gene (6 bases). Trimming took off 1 base at V and 0 bases at J, with 10 bases between the two ends. There are 15 residues in the CDR3. Germline lookup yields CDR1 SGHTA and CDR2 FQGNSA. The CDR3 region has the DNA TGTGCCAGCAGCTTAGTAGGGACAATCTCCTACGAGCAGTACTTC. Residues: CASSLVGTISYEQYF.